These 8 T cell receptor beta chains originate from one sample sequenced in a study of cytomegalovirus exposure and HLA in healthy donors. The study ran its PCR with 60 Vbeta and 13 Jbeta primers. Profiled with immunoSEQ multiplex PCR; TCRdb holds only in-frame clones, not every one. The repertoire holds about 130,000 clones, with roughly 85% as singletons. What was sequenced was PBMCs. These receptors were taken from a woman in her thirties or forties in good health and CMV-seropositive.

This CDR3 is CASKGQTPQPQHF. DNA of the CDR3: TGTGCCAGCAAAGGACAGACTCCTCAGCCCCAGCATTTT. The genes are TRBV10-3 and TRBJ1-5; D possibly corresponds to TRBD1 (6 bases). Germline-derived CDR1 and CDR2 are ENHRY and SYGVKD. The CDR3 covers 13 residues. Trimming pared 10 bases from V and 6 bases from J, leaving 16 bases between.

This chain connects TRBV2 to TRBJ1-2, with a possible D match to TRBD1 (5 bases). V gave up 8 bases and J gave up 5 bases, with 15 bases separating them. CDR1 is SNHLY and CDR2 is FYNNEI in the germline V gene. The CDR3 consists of 13 residues. CDR3 in amino acids: CASRGTPTYGYTF. CDR3 nucleotides: TGTGCCAGCCGGGGGACTCCTACTTATGGCTACACCTTC.

V usage is TRBV28 and J usage is TRBJ1-2, with a tentative D call TRBD1 (6 bases). V dropped 5 bases and J dropped 6 bases, with 19 bases sitting between them. In germline, CDR1 is MDHEN, CDR2 SYDVKM. There are 15 residues in the CDR3. This CDR3 is CASSPGGPGRHGYTF. For the CDR3, the DNA is TGTGCCAGCAGTCCCGGGGGGCCAGGACGCCATGGCTACACCTTC.

This clone appeared a single time. The genes are TRBV10-1 and TRBJ1-1, with D uncertain. Germline assignment: CDR1 WNHNN and CDR2 SYGVQD (reference sequence). V lost 0 bases to trimming and J lost 1 base, with 12 bases between them. CDR3 length: 16 residues. CDR3 bases: TGCGCCAGCAGTGAGTCGATCCTCGAGGGGAACACTGAAGCTTTCTTT. As protein: CASSESILEGNTEAFF.

This clone appeared once. The chain couples TRBV5-1 to TRBJ2-1, with a tentative D call TRBD2 (5 bases). The CDR3 runs 14 residues. The germline V gene encodes CDR1 SGHRS and CDR2 YFSETQ. V was clipped by 5 bases and J by 8 bases, with 17 bases between them. In DNA form, the CDR3 reads TGCGCCAGCAGGGCAGAGGGCCCCCGCGATGAGCAGTTCTTC. Translation: CASRAEGPRDEQFF.

This rearrangement joins TRBV30 to TRBJ1-6, with TRBD1 as a possible D gene (6 bases). Trimming shortened V by 6 bases and J by 6 bases, and 18 bases separated the two germline ends. The germline gives CDR1 GTSNPN, CDR2 SVGIG (reference sequence). This CDR3 is 15 amino acids long. The CDR3 DNA reads TGTGCCTGCGAGAAAATGGGGGCTAGTAATTCACCCCTCCACTTT. This translates into CACEKMGASNSPLHF.

The chain joins TRBV5-1 to TRBJ1-1; 8 bases align to TRBD1. Germline trimming cut 0 bases from V and 6 bases from J; bases unmatched to any gene: 4. The CDR3 has 14 residues. The germline V gene has CDR1 SGHRS and CDR2 YFSETQ. This CDR3 reads CASSLGATGAEAFF. CDR3 in DNA: TGCGCCAGCAGCTTGGGGGCGACAGGGGCTGAAGCTTTCTTT. Variable domain in full (rest from reference TRBV5-1 and TRBJ1-1): KAGVTQTPRYLIKTRGQQVTLSCSPISGHRSVSWYQQTPGQGLQFLFEYFSETQRNKGNFPGRFSGRQFSNSRSEMNVSTLELGDSALYLCASSLGATGAEAFFGQGTRLTVV.

This clone was recorded a few times. The chain has TRBV9 and TRBJ2-3, with 7 bases aligning to TRBD2. The junction had 8 bases not matched to a gene; V was cut back by 2 bases and J by 2 bases. Germline V lookup: CDR1 SGDLS, CDR2 YYNGEE. This CDR3 region has 16 residues. The CDR3 region is CASSVRLASFTDTQYF. The CDR3 nucleotides read TGTGCCAGCAGCGTCAGACTAGCTTCGTTCACAGATACGCAGTATTTT.